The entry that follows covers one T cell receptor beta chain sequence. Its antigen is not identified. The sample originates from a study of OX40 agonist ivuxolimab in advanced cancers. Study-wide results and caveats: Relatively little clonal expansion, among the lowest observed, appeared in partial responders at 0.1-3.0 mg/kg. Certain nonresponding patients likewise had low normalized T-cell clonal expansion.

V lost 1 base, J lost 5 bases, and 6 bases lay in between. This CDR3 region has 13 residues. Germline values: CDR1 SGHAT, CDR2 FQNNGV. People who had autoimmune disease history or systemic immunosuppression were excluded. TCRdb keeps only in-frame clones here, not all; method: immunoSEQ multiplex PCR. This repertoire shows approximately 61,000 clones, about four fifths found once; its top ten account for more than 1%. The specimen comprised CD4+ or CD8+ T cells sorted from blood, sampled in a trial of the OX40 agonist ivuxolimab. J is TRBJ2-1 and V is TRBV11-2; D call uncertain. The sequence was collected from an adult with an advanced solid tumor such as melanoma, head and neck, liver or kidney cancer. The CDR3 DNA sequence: TGTGCCAGCAGCTTAGGCACTAACAATGAGCAGTTCTTC. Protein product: CASSLGTNNEQFF.